The 27 T cell receptor beta chains in this list originate from one sample, sequenced in a study of cytomegalovirus exposure and HLA in healthy donors. TCRdb keeps only in-frame clones here, not all; method: immunoSEQ multiplex PCR. The data show under 300,000 clones, just over 85% seen once. The sequenced sample was PBMCs. The receptor source for this set is a woman aged 18-29 years in good health and CMV-seronegative.

This sequence joins TRBV5-1 and TRBJ1-2; 12 nucleotides agree with TRBD1. CDR1 is SGHRS and CDR2 is YFSETQ in the germline V gene. V lost 4 bases and J lost 8; bases outside the gene matches: 6. The CDR3 contains 14 residues. CDR3 sequence: CASSAGQGAQGYTF. In DNA, the CDR3 is TGCGCCAGCAGCGCGGGACAGGGGGCGCAGGGCTACACCTTC.

This rearrangement joins TRBV7-6 to TRBJ1-1; 7 bases match TRBD1. Germline CDR1 SGHVS, CDR2 FNYEAQ. V lost 4 bases, J lost 2 bases, and 7 bases stayed unmatched. The CDR3 sequence is 15 residues long. CDR3 in DNA: TGTGCCAGCAGCTCTCGACAGGGAGAAAACACTGAAGCTTTCTTT. Translating gives CASSSRQGENTEAFF.

The V gene is TRBV4-1, the J gene TRBJ2-1; D ambiguous. CDR1 and CDR2 from the germline V gene are MGHRA and YSYEKL. V shed 0 bases and J shed 1 base, with 10 bases lying between them. This CDR3 has 16 amino acids. The chain's CDR3 is CASSQDFERSYNEQFF. CDR3 nucleotide sequence: TGCGCCAGCAGCCAAGATTTTGAGAGATCCTACAATGAGCAGTTCTTC.

The chain couples TRBV7-9 to TRBJ2-2; D is ambiguous. The CDR3 is 13 residues long. V was cut by 6 bases and J by 6 bases, with 11 bases left in between. Germline assignment: CDR1 SEHNR and CDR2 FQNEAQ (reference sequence). The CDR3 DNA follows: TGTGCCAGCAGGGGCAGCCTGGCCGGGGAGCTGTTTTTT. Its translation: CASRGSLAGELFF.

The CDR3 here is CASSPSLAGYETQYF. Written as DNA, the CDR3 is TGTGCCAGCAGCCCGTCGTTAGCGGGCTATGAGACCCAGTACTTC. V usage is TRBV13 and J usage is TRBJ2-5; TRBD2 matches at 7 bases. With V trimmed by 5 bases and J by 5 bases, 11 bases remained unmatched. This CDR3 is 15 amino acids long. Germline V gene lookup returns CDR1 PRHDT and CDR2 FYEKMQ (reference sequence).

A single count supports this clone. The gene calls are TRBV7-9 and TRBJ1-2; TRBD1 matches at 9 bases. CDR3 length: 13 amino acids. Germline CDR1 SEHNR, CDR2 FQNEAQ (reference sequence). The CDR3 region has the DNA TGTGTGATAATGGACAGGGGCGGATATGGCTACACCTTC. Amino acid sequence: CVIMDRGGYGYTF.

The rearrangement joins TRBV7-3 to TRBJ2-1; 7 bases fit TRBD1. Germline V gene sequence: CDR1 SGHTA, CDR2 FQGTGA. The CDR3 contains 18 residues. Losses at the gene ends were 5 bases for V and 1 base for J; bases not matched to a gene: 14. The CDR3 DNA is TGTGCCAGCAGCCCCAATTCCGCAGGGGGTATATCCTACAATGAGCAGTTCTTC. Protein product: CASSPNSAGGISYNEQFF.

The genes are TRBV18 and TRBJ2-5, with TRBD2 as a possible D gene (6 bases). The CDR3 has 12 amino acids. In germline, CDR1 is KGHSH, CDR2 LQKENI. Trimming pared 3 bases from V and 4 bases from J, leaving 6 bases between. DNA of the CDR3: TGTGCCAGCTCACCGGGGGGAGAGACCCAGTACTTC. Translated: CASSPGGETQYF.

The chain has TRBV30 and TRBJ2-7; TRBD1 might be the D (5 bases). The V end lost 0 bases, the J end lost 6 bases, and 12 bases lay between the germline ends. CDR1 and CDR2 from the germline V gene are GTSNPN and SVGIG (reference sequence). This CDR3 comprises 13 residues. Written as DNA, the CDR3 is TGTGCCTGGAGTGTAAGGGGATCGGGCGAGCAGTACTTC. Protein: CAWSVRGSGEQYF. The variable domain in full, completed from reference TRBV30 and TRBJ2-7, reads SQTIHQWPATLVQPVGSPLSLECTVEGTSNPNLYWYRQAAGRGLQLLFYSVGIGQISSEVPQNLSASRPQDRQFILSSKKLLLSDSGFYLCAWSVRGSGEQYFGPGTRLTVT.

The chain recombines TRBV27 with TRBJ1-1; TRBD1 matches at 10 bases. The CDR3 extends over 17 amino acids. CDR1 and CDR2 from the germline V gene are MNHEY and SMNVEV (reference sequence). V was clipped by 5 bases and J by 0 bases; unmatched bases: 9. This CDR3 reads CASSPPDRGVMNTEAFF. Here the CDR3 DNA reads TGTGCCAGCAGTCCCCCGGACAGGGGGGTAATGAACACTGAAGCTTTCTTT.

The genes are TRBV5-4 and TRBJ2-7; TRBD2 matches 9 bases. Per the germline V gene, CDR1 is SGHNT and CDR2 is YYREEE (reference sequence). This CDR3 contains 14 residues. J lost 2 bases, V lost 2 bases, and 2 bases had no gene match. The DNA for the CDR3 is TGTGCCAGCAGCTTCGCTAGCGGGGCCTACGAGCAGTACTTC. Its protein is CASSFASGAYEQYF.

This sequence joins TRBV6-5 and TRBJ2-3, with D perhaps TRBD1 (6 bases). Germline V gives CDR1 MNHEY, CDR2 SVGAGI. Trimming shortened V by 9 bases and J by 10 bases, and 20 bases separated the two germline ends. The CDR3 extends over 13 amino acids. This CDR3 reads CASNSGTTQAQYF. The CDR3 coding sequence is TGTGCCAGTAACAGTGGGACAACTCAAGCGCAGTATTTT.

This chain connects TRBV4-2 to TRBJ1-2, with a possible D match to TRBD1 (5 bases). With 1 base removed from V and 5 bases from J, the gap between germline ends came to 17 bases. The CDR3 runs 16 residues. Per the germline V gene, CDR1 is LGHNA and CDR2 is YNFKEQ. The CDR3 nucleotides read TGTGCCAGCAGCCAAGGGGAAACAGGTATCTTTTATGGCTACACCTTC. Residues: CASSQGETGIFYGYTF.

The chain joins TRBV6-5 to TRBJ1-2; the match to TRBD1 covers 9 bases. This CDR3 has 14 residues. Per the germline V gene, CDR1 is MNHEY and CDR2 is SVGAGI. V lost 6 bases, J lost 5 bases, and 7 bases stayed unmatched. This CDR3 reads CASRAGTGYYGYTF. CDR3 sequence (DNA): TGTGCCAGCAGAGCCGGGACAGGGTATTATGGCTACACCTTC.

This sequence joins TRBV5-4 and TRBJ2-2; 9 nucleotides line up with TRBD2. Germline CDR1 SGHNT, CDR2 YYREEE (reference sequence). The V gene end was trimmed by 0 bases and the J gene end by 5 bases; junction bases not matched to a gene: 14. The CDR3 contains 19 residues. CDR3 protein: CASSLERGVAGGRTGELFF. The CDR3 bases are TGTGCCAGCAGCTTGGAAAGGGGAGTGGCGGGAGGGCGTACCGGGGAGCTGTTTTTT.

The J gene is TRBJ2-5, the V gene TRBV9; D might be TRBD2 (5 bases). The CDR3 covers 16 residues. Germline V gene lookup returns CDR1 SGDLS and CDR2 YYNGEE. Trimming took off 4 bases at V and 4 bases at J, with 20 bases between the two ends. The CDR3 bases are TGTGCCAGCAGCCCGGACCAAGGACGGACTGTAGAGACCCAGTACTTC. Its protein product is CASSPDQGRTVETQYF.

This chain joins TRBV18 and TRBJ1-1; D is possibly TRBD1 (6 bases). Trimming cost V 3 bases and J 4 bases, with 15 bases left between them. The germline V gene has CDR1 KGHSH and CDR2 LQKENI. This CDR3 is 15 amino acids long. The CDR3 DNA reads as TGTGCCAGCTCACCCCCAGGGGTGGTGCGCACTGAAGCTTTCTTT. Translated, it gives CASSPPGVVRTEAFF.

This clone has only a few counts. The chain uses TRBV2 and TRBJ1-3; 8 bases agree with TRBD1. CDR3 length equals 13 residues. Germline V gene data show CDR1 as SNHLY and CDR2 as FYNNEI. V trimming: 7 bases; J trimming: 4 bases; junction bases outside the gene matches: 3. CDR3 nucleotide sequence: TGTGCCAGCAAGACAGGGGTCGGAAACACCATATATTTT. Amino acid sequence: CASKTGVGNTIYF.

Comments on this clone: Relative to the germline gene, one junction end is altered; a read error may explain this. V is TRBV7-7 and J is TRBJ2-5; TRBD1 might be the D (5 bases). This CDR3 is 15 amino acids long. Germline V gene sequence: CDR1 SSHAT, CDR2 FNYEAQ (reference sequence). The CDR3 nucleotides read TGTGCTAGCAGCTTCAATCCGCAGGGACAAGAGACCCAGTACTTC. This gives the protein CASSFNPQGQETQYF. Based on the CDR3 plus reference TRBV7-7 and TRBJ2-5, the full variable domain is GAGVSQSPRYKVTKRGQDVTLRCDPISSHATLYWYQQALGQGPEFLTYFNYEAQPDKSGLPSDRFSAERPEGSISTLTIQRTEQRDSAMYRCASSFNPQGQETQYFGPGTRLLVL.

The gene calls are TRBV7-6 and TRBJ2-1; no clear D gene. The ends were cut back, 2 bases at V and 5 bases at J, with 4 bases in the middle. This CDR3 is 12 amino acids long. The V gene's germline CDR1 is SGHVS and CDR2 FNYEAQ. DNA for the CDR3: TGTGCCAGCAGCTTACGGGACAATGAGCAGTTCTTC. It yields the protein CASSLRDNEQFF. Combining the CDR3 with reference TRBV7-6 and TRBJ2-1 gives the whole variable domain GAGVSQSPRYKVTKRGQDVALRCDPISGHVSLYWYRQALGQGPEFLTYFNYEAQQDKSGLPNDRFSAERPEGSISTLTIQRTEQRDSAMYRCASSLRDNEQFFGPGTRLTVL.

The chain recombines TRBV10-1 with TRBJ1-4; 10 bases line up with TRBD1. Germline loops: CDR1 WNHNN, CDR2 SYGVQD (reference sequence). The trim removed 5 bases at V and 0 bases at J, leaving 9 bases unmatched. CDR3 length equals 18 residues. CDR3 DNA: TGCGCCAGCAGTTCCCGGGACAGGGGATTAGCAACTAATGAAAAACTGTTTTTT. Protein sequence: CASSSRDRGLATNEKLFF.

In this sample, this clone turned up a few times. The V and J genes are TRBV29-1 and TRBJ1-4; D remains ambiguous. Trimming left V 7 bases short and J 8 bases short, with 17 bases between. The CDR3 spans 13 residues. CDR1 SQVTM and CDR2 ANQGSEA come from the germline V gene. In DNA form, the CDR3 reads TGCAGCGGTTCCGGGAACACGGGCGAAAAACTGTTTTTT. Translating gives CSGSGNTGEKLFF.

This clone was observed many times. This rearrangement joins TRBV28 to TRBJ2-7, with D hard to call. The CDR3 is 13 residues long. CDR1 and CDR2 (germline): MDHEN, SYDVKM. Trimming removed 6 bases from V and 3 bases from J, with 12 bases in between. This CDR3 reads CASSRLTNYEQYF. The CDR3, as DNA: TGTGCCAGCAGCCGACTTACCAACTACGAGCAGTACTTC.

The J gene is TRBJ1-4, the V gene TRBV5-1; D unclear. Germline V gene lookup returns CDR1 SGHRS and CDR2 YFSETQ. Trimming shortened V by 0 bases and J by 7 bases, and 7 bases separated the two germline ends. CDR3 size: 13 residues. In DNA form, the CDR3 reads TGCGCCAGCAGCTTGGCCCCAGGTGAAAAACTGTTTTTT. It is translated as CASSLAPGEKLFF.

The CDR3 DNA is TGTGCCAGCAGCTTTACTGAAGAGCAGTACTTC. Translated: CASSFTEEQYF. The V gene is TRBV5-6, the J gene TRBJ2-7; unclear D gene. Trimming shortened V by 2 bases and J by 7 bases, and 7 bases separated the two germline ends. The CDR3 has 11 residues. Germline V gene sequence: CDR1 SGHDT, CDR2 YYEEEE.

This rearrangement joins TRBV28 to TRBJ2-5, with 7 bases matching TRBD1. The CDR3 sequence is 15 residues long. Germline CDR1 is MDHEN and CDR2 is SYDVKM. With V trimmed by 3 bases and J by 5 bases, 9 bases remained unmatched. CDR3 residues: CASSFEGALGETQYF. CDR3 sequence (DNA): TGTGCCAGCAGTTTTGAGGGGGCCCTCGGGGAGACCCAGTACTTC.

The rearrangement joins TRBV15 to TRBJ1-1; TRBD1 matches 9 bases. Germline V gene lookup returns CDR1 LNHNV and CDR2 YYDKDF (reference sequence). J was trimmed by 5 bases and V by 6 bases; bases with no gene match: 7. This CDR3 has 14 residues. The CDR3 coding sequence is TGTGCCACCAGAACCGGGACAGGGCTGACTGAAGCTTTCTTT. It yields the protein CATRTGTGLTEAFF.